This is a list of T cell receptor beta chains from one sample in a study of radiation and T cells in renal cell carcinoma. Sequenced by immunoSEQ multiplex PCR; TCRdb stores in-frame clones only, minus some. The sample has 120,000 or so clones; about 81% are singletons. The material sequenced was blood, taken from a patient whose treatment included radiotherapy and nephrectomy. The receptors were gathered from a woman aged 60-70 years with renal cell carcinoma. CDR3s include the opening cysteine and the closing phenylalanine or tryptophan. A D gene is named only where the DNA matches it firmly. Clone size is stated in some rows and not others, as once, few, many or a class when expanded.

V gene,clone size,D gene,J gene,CDR3 protein,CDR3 DNA
TRBV5-6,once,NA,TRBJ2-7,CASSLDGGPYEQYF,TGTGCCAGCAGCTTGGATGGGGGCCCCTACGAGCAGTACTTC
TRBV29-1,NA,TRBD1,TRBJ1-1,CSVRTGGPEAFF,TGCAGCGTACGGACAGGGGGTCCTGAAGCTTTCTTT
TRBV19,once,TRBD1,TRBJ1-2,CASSPSRDRVYGYTF,TGTGCCAGTAGTCCTTCCCGGGACAGGGTCTATGGCTACACCTTC
TRBV5-8,NA,NA,TRBJ2-1,CASILDRDRTNEQFF,TGTGCCAGTATATTGGACCGGGACCGGACCAATGAGCAGTTCTTC
TRBV7-9,NA,NA,TRBJ2-1,CASSQGPRAPEQFF,TGTGCCAGCAGCCAGGGCCCTCGGGCCCCCGAGCAGTTCTTC
TRBV7-6,NA,NA,TRBJ2-7,CASSFAQADEQYF,TGTGCCAGCAGCTTCGCCCAGGCGGACGAGCAGTACTTC
TRBV4-3,NA,NA,TRBJ1-2,CASSQVILAGYTF,TGCGCCAGCAGCCAAGTCATCCTAGCTGGCTACACCTTC
TRBV6-4,NA,NA,TRBJ1-2,CASSPSEQGHGYTF,TGTGCCAGCAGTCCATCCGAGCAGGGACATGGCTACACCTTC
TRBV27,NA,NA,TRBJ2-5,CASSPRARAETQYF,TGTGCCAGCAGTCCCCGGGCTCGAGCGGAGACCCAGTACTTC
TRBV19,NA,TRBD1,TRBJ1-5,CASSTDREGQPQHF,TGTGCCAGTAGTACCGACAGGGAGGGTCAGCCCCAGCATTTT
TRBV19,once,TRBD2,TRBJ2-3,CASSTGLAGRQTDTQYF,TGTGCCAGTAGTACAGGACTAGCGGGAAGACAAACAGATACGCAGTATTTT
TRBV9,NA,TRBD2,TRBJ2-3,CASSPLSGRDTDTQYF,TGTGCCAGCAGCCCCTTGAGCGGGAGGGACACAGATACGCAGTATTTT
TRBV4-2,NA,NA,TRBJ1-1,CASSQGTGTNTEAFF,TGTGCCAGCAGCCAAGGCACAGGGACTAACACTGAAGCTTTCTTT
TRBV5-4,NA,TRBD1,TRBJ1-2,CASSFGTGTDGYTF,TGTGCCAGCAGCTTCGGGACAGGGACGGATGGCTACACCTTC
TRBV28,NA,TRBD1,TRBJ1-5,CASMGSGQGAWSNQPQHF,TGTGCCAGCATGGGGTCGGGACAGGGGGCCTGGAGCAATCAGCCCCAGCATTTT
TRBV5-1,NA,NA,TRBJ2-7,CASSLDAGSYEQYF,TGCGCCAGCAGCTTGGATGCGGGGTCCTACGAGCAGTACTTC
TRBV9,NA,NA,TRBJ1-2,CASSVGAESYGYTF,TGTGCCAGCAGCGTAGGGGCAGAGTCGTATGGCTACACCTTC
TRBV28,NA,TRBD2,TRBJ2-2,CASSSGGYTGELFF,TGTGCCAGCAGTTCGGGGGGGTACACCGGGGAGCTGTTTTTT
TRBV30,NA,NA,TRBJ1-1,CAWSGGGRNTEAFF,TGTGCCTGGAGTGGGGGGGGCAGGAACACTGAAGCTTTCTTT
TRBV7-2,NA,TRBD2,TRBJ2-7,CASSSKGGGPHEQYF,TGTGCCAGCAGCTCCAAGGGCGGGGGGCCCCACGAGCAGTACTTC
TRBV18,NA,NA,TRBJ1-1,CASSPRGGNTEAFF,TGTGCCAGCTCACCGAGAGGGGGAAACACTGAAGCTTTCTTT
TRBV5-6,NA,NA,TRBJ1-4,CASSLAAVEKLFF,TGTGCCAGCAGCTTGGCCGCGGTTGAAAAACTGTTTTTT
TRBV30,NA,NA,TRBJ2-7,CAWSVGAIYEQYF,TGTGCCTGGAGTGTCGGGGCCATATACGAGCAGTACTTC
TRBV5-1,NA,NA,TRBJ2-7,CASSLSRAHEQYF,TGCGCCAGCAGCTTGTCCAGGGCCCACGAGCAGTACTTC
TRBV27,NA,NA,TRBJ2-3,CASSPLFRGDTQYF,TGTGCCAGCAGTCCCCTATTTCGAGGAGATACGCAGTATTTT
TRBV30,NA,NA,TRBJ2-2,CAHQEVSGELFF,TGTGCCCACCAGGAGGTTTCCGGGGAGCTGTTTTTT
TRBV10-1,NA,NA,TRBJ2-3,CASSESRSRQADTQYF,TGCGCCAGCAGTGAGTCTCGAAGCCGGCAAGCAGATACGCAGTATTTT
TRBV9,NA,TRBD1,TRBJ1-2,CASSPPRGHGYTF,TGTGCCAGCAGCCCCCCCAGGGGGCATGGCTACACCTTC
TRBV25-1,NA,NA,TRBJ1-1,CASSDYLNQNTEAFF,TGTGCCAGCAGTGACTACCTTAACCAGAACACTGAAGCTTTCTTT
TRBV6-1,NA,NA,TRBJ1-2,CATRQAPYGYTF,TGTGCCACCCGACAGGCCCCCTATGGCTACACCTTC
TRBV9,few,NA,TRBJ1-1,CASSAQPRNTEAFF,TGTGCCAGCAGCGCCCAGCCGAGGAACACTGAAGCTTTCTTT